Listed here are 26 T cell receptor beta chains from one sample, sequenced in a study of T cells in Graves' hyperthyroidism and ophthalmopathy. Amplification of TCR beta CDR3 regions used RNA as the template. A first-round RT-PCR of the TCR CDR3 used the HTBI primer set. Each CDR3 protein is one row after TCRdb ran MiXCR on the multiplex PCR reads. The profile covers fewer than 350,000 distinct CDR3 sequences, with roughly 18% appearing a single time and around 50% taken by the ten largest. Sequenced input: blood. These receptors came from a woman aged 50 to 60 with Graves' hyperthyroidism.

This clonotype was detected only a few times. J is TRBJ1-3 and V is TRBV10-3; D is undetermined. The CDR3 is 14 residues long. Germline CDR1 ENHRY, CDR2 SYGVKD. Trimming stripped 6 bases from V and 1 base from J, with 10 bases between. The CDR3 region has the DNA TGTGCCATCAGCGATTCGGATTCTGGAAACACCATATATTTT. This sequence encodes CAISDSDSGNTIYF.

Note on this clonotype: Possible read error: a much larger clone is one base away. The J gene is TRBJ1-2, the V gene TRBV2; unclear D gene. This CDR3 is built from 12 residues. The V end was cut by 6 bases, the J end by 4 bases, with 9 bases between. From germline, CDR1 is SNHLY and CDR2 FYNNEI. The CDR3 loop is CASSGSLYGYTF. CDR3 sequence (DNA): TGTGCCAGCAGCGGCAGCCTCTATGGCTACACCTTC. Full variable domain (rest looked up from reference TRBV2 and TRBJ1-2): EPEVTQTPSHQVTQMGQEVILRCVPISNHLYFYWYRQILGQKVEFLVSFYNNEISEKSEIFDDQFSVERPDGSNFTLKIRSTKLEDSAMYFCASSGSLYGYTFGSGTRLTVV.

A few counts support this clonotype. The chain couples TRBV7-2 to TRBJ1-6; 7 bases agree with TRBD1. This CDR3 has 15 amino acids. V was clipped by 1 base and J by 9 bases; unmatched bases: 6. CDR1 is SGHTA, CDR2 FQGNSA, per germline. CDR3 sequence: CASSLDTGVTSPLHF. The CDR3, as DNA: TGTGCCAGCAGCTTAGACACAGGGGTGACTTCACCCCTCCACTTT. Combining the CDR3 with reference TRBV7-2 and TRBJ1-6 gives the whole variable domain GAGVSQSPSNKVTEKGKDVELRCDPISGHTALYWYRQSLGQGLEFLIYFQGNSAPDKSGLPSDRFSAERTGGSVSTLTIQRTQQEDSAVYLCASSLDTGVTSPLHFGNGTRLTVT.

This clonotype was seen many times. The chain joins TRBV5-1 to TRBJ2-1, with 8 nucleotides matching TRBD2. The length of the CDR3 is 16 residues. The germline V gene encodes CDR1 SGHRS and CDR2 YFSETQ. Germline trimming cut 4 bases from V and 4 bases from J; bases unmatched to any gene: 10. The CDR3 protein is CASSPSLAEFYNEQFF. The CDR3 nucleotides are TGCGCCAGCAGCCCCTCACTAGCGGAATTTTACAATGAGCAGTTCTTC. Complete variable domain (other parts from reference TRBV5-1 and TRBJ2-1): KAGVTQTPRYLIKTRGQQVTLSCSPISGHRSVSWYQQTPGQGLQFLFEYFSETQRNKGNFPGRFSGRQFSNSRSEMNVSTLELGDSALYLCASSPSLAEFYNEQFFGPGTRLTVL.

This chain joins TRBV18 and TRBJ1-3; a weak D match, TRBD1 (5 bases). The CDR3 has 15 residues. Germline lookup yields CDR1 KGHSH and CDR2 LQKENI. V lost 3 bases and J 4 bases, leaving 13 bases between the germline ends. The CDR3 loop is CASSPDSLPGNTIYF. The CDR3 coding sequence is TGTGCCAGCTCACCTGACAGTTTACCGGGAAACACCATATATTTT.

This clonotype was counted many times. V gene TRBV5-1 combines with J gene TRBJ2-5; D is uncertain. There are 14 residues in the CDR3. V was shortened by 0 bases and J by 5 bases, with 11 bases between the two germline ends. Germline CDR1 reads SGHRS; CDR2 reads YFSETQ. The DNA for the CDR3 is TGCGCCAGCAGCTTGGAGTACGTGGGGGAGACCCAGTACTTC. Protein: CASSLEYVGETQYF.

The chain combines TRBV4-2 with TRBJ1-4; no clear D gene. The CDR3 is made up of 18 amino acids. Germline V gene lookup returns CDR1 LGHNA and CDR2 YNFKEQ. V dropped 0 bases and J dropped 4 bases, with 18 bases sitting between them. CDR3 nucleotides: TGTGCCAGCAGCCAAGAGGAAACCTTGGGCCTGGATAATGAAAAACTGTTTTTT. It is translated as CASSQEETLGLDNEKLFF.

This clonotype was detected once. The chain links TRBV3-1 to TRBJ2-4, with D perhaps TRBD2 (5 bases). This CDR3 is built from 13 residues. The germline V and J ends were trimmed by 3 bases and 4 bases, with 7 bases remaining between them. In germline, CDR1 is LGHDT, CDR2 YNNKEL (reference sequence). The CDR3 sequence: CASSQGDKNIQYF. The CDR3 DNA is TGTGCCAGCAGCCAGGGAGATAAAAACATTCAGTACTTC.

Only a few counts were recorded for this clonotype. The chain links TRBV9 to TRBJ1-2; D remains ambiguous. This CDR3 comprises 14 residues. Per germline, CDR1 SGDLS and CDR2 YYNGEE. Between the trimmed V and J ends, which lost 2 bases and 2 bases, there was a span of 10 bases. The CDR3 here is CASSVKDVNYGYTF. In DNA, the CDR3 is TGTGCCAGCAGCGTTAAGGATGTAAACTATGGCTACACCTTC.

This clonotype was detected only a few times. The rearrangement links TRBV3-1 to TRBJ2-5, with 13 bases lining up with TRBD2. CDR3 length: 18 amino acids. The germline V gene has CDR1 LGHDT and CDR2 YNNKEL (reference sequence). V dropped 3 bases and J dropped 4; count of bases not matched to a gene: 11. The CDR3 reads CASSHDGILAGGAETQYF. The CDR3 DNA reads as TGTGCCAGCAGCCACGACGGAATACTAGCGGGAGGGGCAGAGACCCAGTACTTC.

As regards this clonotype: At one end, the junction sequence differs from germline, possibly due to a read error. The chain combines TRBV11-2 with TRBJ2-1; D call uncertain. This CDR3 contains 12 residues. CDR1 and CDR2 from the germline V gene are SGHAT and FQNNGV. CDR3 sequence (DNA): TGTGCCAGCAGCATAGAGTACAATGAGCAGTTCTTC. Translated, it gives CASSIEYNEQFF.

This chain joins TRBV3-1 and TRBJ1-2; no firm D call. The CDR3 is 13 residues long. Trimming removed 0 bases at V and 4 bases at J, with 6 bases between. Germline loops: CDR1 LGHDT, CDR2 YNNKEL (reference sequence). The chain's CDR3 is CASSQEEAYGYTF. The CDR3 DNA follows: TGTGCCAGCAGCCAAGAGGAGGCCTATGGCTACACCTTC.

This chain links TRBV18 with TRBJ2-2; 8 nucleotides match TRBD2. The V gene end was trimmed by 1 base and the J gene end by 4 bases; junction bases not matched to a gene: 5. Per germline, CDR1 KGHSH and CDR2 LQKENI. This CDR3 contains 16 residues. CDR3 protein: CASSPLSGSITGELFF. CDR3 coding DNA: TGTGCCAGCTCACCACTGAGCGGGAGTATCACCGGGGAGCTGTTTTTT.

A remark on this clonotype: A read error is possible here, since a much larger clone lies one base away. This rearrangement joins TRBV18 to TRBJ1-1, with a possible D match to TRBD1 (6 bases). Trimming took off 1 base at V and 6 bases at J, with 15 bases between the two ends. This CDR3 is built from 15 residues. From germline, CDR1 is KGHSH and CDR2 LQKENI. CDR3 DNA sequence: TGTGCCAGCTCACCACGGCCCTCAGGGGACGCTGAAGCTTTCTTT. Its translation is CASSPRPSGDAEAFF.

This clonotype occurred many times. DNA of the CDR3: TGTGCCATCAGACAGGGGGCGACGAACACTGAAGCTTTCTTT. Translation: CAIRQGATNTEAFF. This chain links TRBV10-3 with TRBJ1-1, with 9 bases matching TRBD1. Germline CDR1 ENHRY, CDR2 SYGVKD. This CDR3 region has 14 residues. Trimming removed 6 bases from V and 1 base from J; junction bases left unmatched: 3.

This clonotype was counted only a few times. The chain combines TRBV5-1 with TRBJ2-2; D could derive from TRBD1 or TRBD2 (5 bases each). The CDR3 spans 16 residues. Trimming left V 4 bases short and J 1 base short, with 14 bases between. The germline V gene encodes CDR1 SGHRS and CDR2 YFSETQ. The CDR3 is CASSDEGQKNTGELFF. Here the CDR3 DNA reads TGCGCCAGCAGCGACGAGGGGCAGAAGAACACCGGGGAGCTGTTTTTT.

The rearrangement links TRBV7-9 to TRBJ2-3; TRBD2 matches at 10 bases. CDR1 SEHNR and CDR2 FQNEAQ come from the germline V gene (reference sequence). The CDR3 runs to 14 residues. J was trimmed by 5 bases and V by 7 bases; bases with no gene match: 6. CDR3 amino acids: CASKLAGEQDTQYF. CDR3 nucleotide sequence: TGTGCCAGCAAGCTAGCGGGAGAACAAGATACGCAGTATTTT.

J is TRBJ1-3 and V is TRBV4-1; D not certain. Trimming took 6 bases from V and 2 from J, leaving 8 bases between them. Germline CDR1 reads MGHRA; CDR2 reads YSYEKL. The CDR3 consists of 13 residues. The CDR3 sequence is CASSEQTGNTIYF. CDR3 coding DNA: TGCGCCAGCAGTGAGCAAACTGGAAACACCATATATTTT.

The chain is built from TRBV11-2 and TRBJ2-1; D is possibly TRBD1 or TRBD2 (5 bases each). Germline V gene sequence: CDR1 SGHAT, CDR2 FQNNGV. This CDR3 is built from 13 residues. Deletions cut 3 bases from V and 9 bases from J, with 12 bases between. The CDR3 loop is CASSLGEQPEQFF. As DNA, the CDR3 is TGTGCCAGCAGCTTGGGGGAACAGCCTGAGCAGTTCTTC.

V usage is TRBV6-2 or TRBV6-3 and J usage is TRBJ2-5; TRBD2 aligns across 11 bases. Germline CDR1 and CDR2: MNHEY and SVGEGT. The CDR3 covers 19 residues. Unmatched junction bases numbered 13, after V lost 0 bases and J lost 4 bases. The CDR3 region is CASSYSMLAGGPVGETQYF. In DNA, the CDR3 is TGTGCCAGCAGTTACTCGATGCTAGCGGGGGGCCCAGTGGGAGAGACCCAGTACTTC.

This sequence joins TRBV5-8 and TRBJ1-2; no clear D gene. Germline assignment: CDR1 SGHTS and CDR2 YDEGEE. The CDR3 spans 13 residues. V lost 0 bases and J 7 bases, leaving 10 bases between the germline ends. The CDR3 bases are TGTGCCAGCAGCTTGGGGGTGTGGAGTGGCTACACCTTC. Protein: CASSLGVWSGYTF.

The chain links TRBV27 to TRBJ1-4; 7 bases fit TRBD1. The CDR3 sequence is 15 residues long. Germline V gene sequence: CDR1 MNHEY, CDR2 SMNVEV (reference sequence). With V trimmed by 5 bases and J by 8 bases, 11 bases remained unmatched. The CDR3 here is CASSTARDRGEKLFF. CDR3 sequence (DNA): TGTGCCAGCAGTACCGCCCGGGACAGAGGGGAAAAACTGTTTTTT.

This clonotype has a count of ten or more. The genes are TRBV5-1 and TRBJ1-1; TRBD1 matches 7 bases. Germline CDR1 and CDR2: SGHRS and YFSETQ. This CDR3 is 16 amino acids long. J gave up 1 base and V 0 bases, and 6 bases lay outside the gene matches. The CDR3 loop is CASSLDVGTANTEAFF. The CDR3, as DNA: TGCGCCAGCAGCTTGGACGTCGGGACAGCGAACACTGAAGCTTTCTTT.

This clonotype was counted between two and nine times. The chain joins TRBV3-1 to TRBJ1-2; 7 nucleotides agree with TRBD1. Germline trimming cut 4 bases from V and 3 bases from J; bases unmatched to any gene: 8. CDR1 is LGHDT, CDR2 YNNKEL, per germline (reference sequence). The CDR3 runs 15 residues. Here the CDR3 DNA reads TGTGCCAGCAGCCCTTCTAGAACAGGGGACTATGGCTACACCTTC. Its translation is CASSPSRTGDYGYTF. The full variable domain, in which reference TRBV3-1 and TRBJ1-2 provide the parts outside the CDR3, is DTAVSQTPKYLVTQMGNDKSIKCEQNLGHDTMYWYKQDSKKFLKIMFSYNNKELIINETVPNRFSPKSPDKAHLNLHINSLELGDSAVYFCASSPSRTGDYGYTFGSGTRLTVV.

This clonotype was found many times. CDR3 residues: CASSPWERELDTQYF. The CDR3 coding sequence is TGCGCCAGCAGCCCTTGGGAGCGGGAGCTAGATACGCAGTATTTT. This chain joins TRBV5-1 and TRBJ2-3, with 8 positions matching TRBD2. The CDR3 extends over 15 amino acids. V lost 4 bases and J lost 5; bases outside the gene matches: 9. Germline assignment: CDR1 SGHRS and CDR2 YFSETQ.

This clonotype appeared a few times. V is TRBV25-1 and J is TRBJ1-1; possible D gene TRBD1, 6 bases. The CDR3 is made up of 12 amino acids. Per germline, CDR1 MGHDK and CDR2 SYGVNS. The V end was cut by 6 bases, the J end by 5 bases, with 10 bases between. The CDR3 reads CASRQGRTEAFF. CDR3 coding DNA: TGTGCCAGCAGGCAGGGGCGAACTGAAGCTTTCTTT.